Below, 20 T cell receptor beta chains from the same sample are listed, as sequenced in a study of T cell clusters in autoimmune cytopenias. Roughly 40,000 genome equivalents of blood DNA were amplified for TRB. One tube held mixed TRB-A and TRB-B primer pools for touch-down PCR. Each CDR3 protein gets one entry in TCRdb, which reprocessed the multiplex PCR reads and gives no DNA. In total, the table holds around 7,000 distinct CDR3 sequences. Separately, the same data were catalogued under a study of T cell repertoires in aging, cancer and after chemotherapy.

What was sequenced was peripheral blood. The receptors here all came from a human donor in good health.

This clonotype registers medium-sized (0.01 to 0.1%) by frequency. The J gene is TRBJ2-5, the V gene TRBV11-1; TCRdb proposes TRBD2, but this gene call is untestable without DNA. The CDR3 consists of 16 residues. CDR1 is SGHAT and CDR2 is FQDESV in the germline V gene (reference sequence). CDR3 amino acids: CASSDRTSGYQETQYF. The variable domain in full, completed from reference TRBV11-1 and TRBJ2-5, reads EAEVAQSPRYKITEKSQAVAFWCDPISGHATLYWYRQILGQGPELLVQFQDESVVDDSQLPKDRFSAERLKGVDSTLKIQPAELGDSAMYLCASSDRTSGYQETQYFGPGTRLLVL.

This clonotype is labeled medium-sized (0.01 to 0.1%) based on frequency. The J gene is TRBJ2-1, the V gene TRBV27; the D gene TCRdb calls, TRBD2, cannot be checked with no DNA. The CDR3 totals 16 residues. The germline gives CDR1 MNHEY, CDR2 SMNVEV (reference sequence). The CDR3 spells CASSFLLAGGLNEQFF.

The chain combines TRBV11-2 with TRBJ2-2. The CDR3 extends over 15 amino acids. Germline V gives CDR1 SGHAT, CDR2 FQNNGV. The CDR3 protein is CASSLAGIYTGELFF.

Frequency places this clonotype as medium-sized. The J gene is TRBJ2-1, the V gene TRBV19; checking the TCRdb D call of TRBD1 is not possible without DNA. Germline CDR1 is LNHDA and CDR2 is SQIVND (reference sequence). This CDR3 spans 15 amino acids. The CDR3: CASSIGRGPYNEQFF.

CDR3 sequence reads: CASSLGQFTEAFF. The chain couples TRBV27 to TRBJ1-1. The CDR3 covers 13 residues. The germline gives CDR1 MNHEY, CDR2 SMNVEV (reference sequence).

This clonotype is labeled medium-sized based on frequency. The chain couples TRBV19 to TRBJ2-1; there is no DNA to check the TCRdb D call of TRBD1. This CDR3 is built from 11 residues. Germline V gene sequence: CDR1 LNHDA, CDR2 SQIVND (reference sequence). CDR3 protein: CLRGKYNEQFF. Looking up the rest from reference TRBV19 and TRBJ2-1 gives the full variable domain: DGGITQSPKYLFRKEGQNVTLSCEQNLNHDAMYWYRQDPGQGLRLIYYSQIVNDFQKGDIAEGYSVSREKKESFPLTVTSAQKNPTAFYLCLRGKYNEQFFGPGTRLTVL.

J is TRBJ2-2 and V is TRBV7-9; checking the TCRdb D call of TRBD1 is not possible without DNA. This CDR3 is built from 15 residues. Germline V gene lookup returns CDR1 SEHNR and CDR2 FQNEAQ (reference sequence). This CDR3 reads CASSPWDRRDGELFF. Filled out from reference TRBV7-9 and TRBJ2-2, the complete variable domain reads DTGVSQNPRHKITKRGQNVTFRCDPISEHNRLYWYRQTLGQGPEFLTYFQNEAQLEKSRLLSDRFSAERPKGSFSTLEIQRTEQGDSAMYLCASSPWDRRDGELFFGEGSRLTVL.

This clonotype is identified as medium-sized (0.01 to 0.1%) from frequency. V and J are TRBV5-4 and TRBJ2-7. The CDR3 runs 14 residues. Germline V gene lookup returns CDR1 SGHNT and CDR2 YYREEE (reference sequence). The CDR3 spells CASSLEQNSYEQYF.

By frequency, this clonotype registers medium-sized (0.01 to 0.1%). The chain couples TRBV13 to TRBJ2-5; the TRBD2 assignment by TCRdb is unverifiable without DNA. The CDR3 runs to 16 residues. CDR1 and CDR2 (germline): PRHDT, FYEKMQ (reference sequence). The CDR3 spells CASSLGASAYQETQYF.

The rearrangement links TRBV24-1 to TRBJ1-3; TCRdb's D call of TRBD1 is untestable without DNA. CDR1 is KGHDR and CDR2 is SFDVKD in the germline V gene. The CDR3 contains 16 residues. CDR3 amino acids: CATSDPRDSSGNTIYF.

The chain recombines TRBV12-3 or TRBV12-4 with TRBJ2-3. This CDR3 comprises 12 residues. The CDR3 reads CASRLETDTQYF.

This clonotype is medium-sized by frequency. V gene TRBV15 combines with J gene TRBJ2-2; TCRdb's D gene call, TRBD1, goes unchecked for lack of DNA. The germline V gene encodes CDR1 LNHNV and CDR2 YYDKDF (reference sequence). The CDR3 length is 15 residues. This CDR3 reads CATSRVRVSAGELFF.

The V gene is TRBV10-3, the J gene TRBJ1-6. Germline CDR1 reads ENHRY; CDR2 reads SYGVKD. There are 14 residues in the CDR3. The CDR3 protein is CAISDGGGDSPLHF.

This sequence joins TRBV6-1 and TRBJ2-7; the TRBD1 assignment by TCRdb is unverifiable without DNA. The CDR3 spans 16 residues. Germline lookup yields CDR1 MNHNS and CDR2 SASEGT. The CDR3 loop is CASSVFGGSPGEEQYF.

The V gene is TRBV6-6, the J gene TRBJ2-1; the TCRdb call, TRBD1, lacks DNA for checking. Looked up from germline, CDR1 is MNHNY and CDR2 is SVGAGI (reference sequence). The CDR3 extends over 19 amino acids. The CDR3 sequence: CAGTPGVGARGSTYNEQFF.

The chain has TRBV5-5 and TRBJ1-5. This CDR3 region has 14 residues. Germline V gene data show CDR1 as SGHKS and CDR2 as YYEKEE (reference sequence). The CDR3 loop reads CASSWDNGNQPQHF. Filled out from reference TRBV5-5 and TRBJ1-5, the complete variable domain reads DAGVTQSPTHLIKTRGQQVTLRCSPISGHKSVSWYQQVLGQGPQFIFQYYEKEERGRGNFPDRFSARQFPNYSSELNVNALLLGDSALYLCASSWDNGNQPQHFGDGTRLSIL.

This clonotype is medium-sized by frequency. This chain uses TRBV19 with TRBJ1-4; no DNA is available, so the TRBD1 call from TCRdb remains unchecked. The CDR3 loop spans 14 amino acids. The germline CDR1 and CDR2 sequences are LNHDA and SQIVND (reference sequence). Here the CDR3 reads CASSKWDTPEKLFF.

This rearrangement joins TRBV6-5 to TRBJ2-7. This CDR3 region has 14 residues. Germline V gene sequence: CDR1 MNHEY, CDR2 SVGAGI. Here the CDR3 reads CASSYRESWYEQYF.

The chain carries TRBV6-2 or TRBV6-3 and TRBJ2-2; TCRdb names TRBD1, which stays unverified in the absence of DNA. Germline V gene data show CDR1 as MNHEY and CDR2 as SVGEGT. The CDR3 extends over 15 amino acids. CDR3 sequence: CASSYSDRDSWELFF.

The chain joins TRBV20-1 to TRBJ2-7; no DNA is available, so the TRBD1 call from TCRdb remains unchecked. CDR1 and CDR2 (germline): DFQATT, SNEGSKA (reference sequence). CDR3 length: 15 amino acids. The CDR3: CSAREPGGAEYEQYF.